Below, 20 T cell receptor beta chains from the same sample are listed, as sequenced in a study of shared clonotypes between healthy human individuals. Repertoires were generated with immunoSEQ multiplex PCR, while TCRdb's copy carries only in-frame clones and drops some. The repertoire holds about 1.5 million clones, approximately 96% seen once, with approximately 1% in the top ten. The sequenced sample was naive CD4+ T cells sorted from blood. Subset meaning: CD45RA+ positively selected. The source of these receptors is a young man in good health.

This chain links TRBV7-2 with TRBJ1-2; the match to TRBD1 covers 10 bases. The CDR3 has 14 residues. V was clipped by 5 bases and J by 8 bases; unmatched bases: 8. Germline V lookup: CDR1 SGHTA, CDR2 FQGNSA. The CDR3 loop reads CASSVRQGALGYTF. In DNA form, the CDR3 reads TGTGCCAGCAGCGTTCGACAGGGGGCGCTGGGCTACACCTTC.

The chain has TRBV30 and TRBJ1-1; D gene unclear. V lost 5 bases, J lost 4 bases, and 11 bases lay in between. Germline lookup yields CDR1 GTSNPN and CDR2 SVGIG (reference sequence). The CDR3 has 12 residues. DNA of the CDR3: TGTGCCTGGGGAAGGGTGGGCACTGAAGCTTTCTTT. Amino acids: CAWGRVGTEAFF.

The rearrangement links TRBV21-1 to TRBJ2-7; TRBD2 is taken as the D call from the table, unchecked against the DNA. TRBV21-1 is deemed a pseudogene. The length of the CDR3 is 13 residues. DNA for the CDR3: TGTGCCAGCAGCCCTCGGGGAGGTGACGAGCAGTACTTC. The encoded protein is CASSPRGGDEQYF.

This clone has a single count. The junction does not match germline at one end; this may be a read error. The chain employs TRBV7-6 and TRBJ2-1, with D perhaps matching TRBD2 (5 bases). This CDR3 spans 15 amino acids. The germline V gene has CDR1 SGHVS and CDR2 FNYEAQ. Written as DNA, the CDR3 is TGTGCCAGCACCTTAGGCGGAGGTGGGCACAATGAGCAGTTCTTC. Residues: CASTLGGGGHNEQFF.

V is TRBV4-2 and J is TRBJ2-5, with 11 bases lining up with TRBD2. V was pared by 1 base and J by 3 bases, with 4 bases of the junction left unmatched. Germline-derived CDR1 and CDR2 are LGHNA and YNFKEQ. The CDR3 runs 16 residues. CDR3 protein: CASSQAMTSGEETQYF. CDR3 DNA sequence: TGTGCCAGCAGCCAAGCAATGACTAGCGGGGAAGAGACCCAGTACTTC.

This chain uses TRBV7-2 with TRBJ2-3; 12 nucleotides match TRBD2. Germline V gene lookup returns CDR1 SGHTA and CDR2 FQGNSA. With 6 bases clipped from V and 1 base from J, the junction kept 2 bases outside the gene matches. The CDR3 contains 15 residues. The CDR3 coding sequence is TGTGCCAGCAGTCGGACTAGCGGGGGCACAGATACGCAGTATTTT. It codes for CASSRTSGGTDTQYF.

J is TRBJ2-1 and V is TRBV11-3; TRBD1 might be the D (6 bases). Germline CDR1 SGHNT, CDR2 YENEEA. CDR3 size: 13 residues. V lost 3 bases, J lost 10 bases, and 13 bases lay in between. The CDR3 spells CASSFLDSTEQFF. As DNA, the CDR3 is TGTGCCAGCAGCTTTCTGGACAGTACAGAGCAGTTCTTC.

For the CDR3, the DNA is TGTGCCATCAATAATGCGGGGGCCACTGAAGCTTTCTTT. Amino acids: CAINNAGATEAFF. The chain couples TRBV28 to TRBJ1-1; D is perhaps TRBD1 (6 bases). The germline V gene has CDR1 MDHEN and CDR2 SYDVKM. Trimming cost V 10 bases and J 4 bases, with 16 bases left between them. This CDR3 comprises 13 residues.

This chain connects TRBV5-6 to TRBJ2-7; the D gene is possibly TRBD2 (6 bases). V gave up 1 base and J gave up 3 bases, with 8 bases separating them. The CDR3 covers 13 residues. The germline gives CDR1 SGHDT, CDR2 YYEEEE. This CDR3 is CASSLTGVYEQYF. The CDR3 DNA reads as TGTGCCAGCAGCTTGACGGGGGTCTACGAGCAGTACTTC.

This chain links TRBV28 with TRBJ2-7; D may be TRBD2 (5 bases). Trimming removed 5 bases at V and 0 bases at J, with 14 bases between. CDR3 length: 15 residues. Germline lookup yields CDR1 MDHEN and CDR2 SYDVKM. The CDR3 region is CASSNRGPSSYEQYF. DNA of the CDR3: TGTGCCAGCAGTAACCGCGGGCCTAGCTCCTACGAGCAGTACTTC. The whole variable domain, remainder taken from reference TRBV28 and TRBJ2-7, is DVKVTQSSRYLVKRTGEKVFLECVQDMDHENMFWYRQDPGLGLRLIYFSYDVKMKEKGDIPEGYSVSREKKERFSLILESASTNQTSMYLCASSNRGPSSYEQYFGPGTRLTVT.

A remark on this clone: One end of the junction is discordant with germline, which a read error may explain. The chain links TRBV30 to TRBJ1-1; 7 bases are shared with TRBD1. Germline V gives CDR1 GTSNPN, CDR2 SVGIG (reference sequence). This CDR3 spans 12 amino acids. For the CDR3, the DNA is TGTGCCTGGAGTGTCATCCGGGGGGACAGAGAATTT. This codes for CAWSVIRGDREF.

The CDR3 protein is CASSLVSKVNTEAFF. Here the CDR3 DNA reads TGTGCCAGCAGCTTAGTATCTAAAGTGAACACTGAAGCTTTCTTT. The chain couples TRBV7-2 to TRBJ1-1; D not resolved. V lost 1 base and J lost 0, with 9 bases in between. Germline V CDR1 and CDR2: SGHTA, FQGNSA. The CDR3 covers 15 residues.

The CDR3 region has the DNA TGTGCCTGGAGTGACAGGGCCCCGCGGCAGTACTTC. It specifies CAWSDRAPRQYF. The rearrangement joins TRBV30 to TRBJ2-7; TRBD1 might be the D (6 bases). The length of the CDR3 is 12 residues. CDR1 and CDR2 from the germline V gene are GTSNPN and SVGIG (reference sequence). Trimming left V 1 base short and J 9 bases short, with 13 bases between.

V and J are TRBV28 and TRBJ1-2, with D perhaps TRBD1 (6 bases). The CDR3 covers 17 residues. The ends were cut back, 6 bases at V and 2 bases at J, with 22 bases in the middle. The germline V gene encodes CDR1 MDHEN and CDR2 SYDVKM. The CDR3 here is CASSTLNRDKGNYGYTF. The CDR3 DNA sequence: TGTGCCAGCAGCACATTGAATCGGGACAAGGGGAACTATGGCTACACCTTC.

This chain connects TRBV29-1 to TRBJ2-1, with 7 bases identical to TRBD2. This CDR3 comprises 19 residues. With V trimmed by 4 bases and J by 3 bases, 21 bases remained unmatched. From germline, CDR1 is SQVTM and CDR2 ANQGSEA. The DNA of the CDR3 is TGCAGCGTTGTCGGGCGGCTAGCGGCAAAAAATGAAAACTACAATGAGCAGTTCTTC. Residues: CSVVGRLAAKNENYNEQFF.

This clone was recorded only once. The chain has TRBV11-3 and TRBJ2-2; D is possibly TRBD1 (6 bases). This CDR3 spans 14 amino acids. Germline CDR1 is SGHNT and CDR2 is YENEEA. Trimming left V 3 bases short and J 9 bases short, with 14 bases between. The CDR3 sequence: CASSFGTPPRELFF. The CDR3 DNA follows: TGTGCCAGCAGCTTCGGGACACCCCCCCGGGAGCTGTTTTTT. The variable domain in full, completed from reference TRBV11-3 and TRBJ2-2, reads EAGVVQSPRYKIIEKKQPVAFWCNPISGHNTLYWYLQNLGQGPELLIRYENEEAVDDSQLPKDRFSAERLKGVDSTLKIQPAELGDSAVYLCASSFGTPPRELFFGEGSRLTVL.

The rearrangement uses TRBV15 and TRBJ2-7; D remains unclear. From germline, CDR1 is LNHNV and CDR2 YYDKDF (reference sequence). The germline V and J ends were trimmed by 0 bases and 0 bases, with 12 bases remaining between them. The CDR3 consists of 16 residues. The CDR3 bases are TGTGCCACCAGCAGAGATCGGGCCGCAAGCTCCTACGAGCAGTACTTC. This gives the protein CATSRDRAASSYEQYF.

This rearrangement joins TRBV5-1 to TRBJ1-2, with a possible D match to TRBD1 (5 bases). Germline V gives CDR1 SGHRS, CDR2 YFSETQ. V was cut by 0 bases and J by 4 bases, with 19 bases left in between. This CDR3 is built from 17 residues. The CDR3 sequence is CASSLGQWAFPVYGYTF. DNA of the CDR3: TGCGCCAGCAGCTTGGGACAGTGGGCCTTCCCCGTCTATGGCTACACCTTC.

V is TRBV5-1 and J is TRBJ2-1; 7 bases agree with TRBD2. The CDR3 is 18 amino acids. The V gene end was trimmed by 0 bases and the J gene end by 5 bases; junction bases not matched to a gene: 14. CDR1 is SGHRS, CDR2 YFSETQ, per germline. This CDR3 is CASSLAGASGIGNNEQFF. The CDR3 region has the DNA TGCGCCAGCAGCTTGGCCGGGGCTAGCGGAATCGGTAACAATGAGCAGTTCTTC.

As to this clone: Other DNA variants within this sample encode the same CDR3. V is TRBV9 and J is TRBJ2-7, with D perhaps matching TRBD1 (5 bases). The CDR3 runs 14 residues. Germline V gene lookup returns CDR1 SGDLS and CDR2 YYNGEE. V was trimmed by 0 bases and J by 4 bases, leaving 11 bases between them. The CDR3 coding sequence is TGTGCCAGCAGCGTAGGTCAGGGAAATTACGAGCAGTACTTC. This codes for CASSVGQGNYEQYF.